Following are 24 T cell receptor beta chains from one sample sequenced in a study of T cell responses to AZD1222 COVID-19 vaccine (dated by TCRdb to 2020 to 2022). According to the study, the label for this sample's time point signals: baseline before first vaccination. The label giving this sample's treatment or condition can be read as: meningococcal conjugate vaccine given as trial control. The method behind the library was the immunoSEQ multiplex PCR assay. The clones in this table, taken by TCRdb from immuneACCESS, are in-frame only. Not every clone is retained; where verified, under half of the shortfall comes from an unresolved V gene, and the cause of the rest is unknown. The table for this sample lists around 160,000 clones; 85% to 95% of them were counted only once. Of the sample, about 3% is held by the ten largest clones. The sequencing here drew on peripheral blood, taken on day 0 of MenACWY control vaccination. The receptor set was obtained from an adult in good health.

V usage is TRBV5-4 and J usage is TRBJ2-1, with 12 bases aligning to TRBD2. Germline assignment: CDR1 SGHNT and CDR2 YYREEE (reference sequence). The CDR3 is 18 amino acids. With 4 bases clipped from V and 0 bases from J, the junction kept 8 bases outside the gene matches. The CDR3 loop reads CASSLTSGGLSSYNEQFF. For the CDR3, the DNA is TGTGCCAGCAGCCTGACTAGCGGGGGCCTGAGCTCCTACAATGAGCAGTTCTTC.

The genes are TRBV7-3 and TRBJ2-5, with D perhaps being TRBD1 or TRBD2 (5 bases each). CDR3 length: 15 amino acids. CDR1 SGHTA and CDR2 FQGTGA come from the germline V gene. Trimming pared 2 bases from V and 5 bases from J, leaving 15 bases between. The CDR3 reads CASSLGGGAIETQYF. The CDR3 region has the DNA TGTGCCAGCAGCTTAGGGGGTGGTGCAATCGAGACCCAGTACTTC.

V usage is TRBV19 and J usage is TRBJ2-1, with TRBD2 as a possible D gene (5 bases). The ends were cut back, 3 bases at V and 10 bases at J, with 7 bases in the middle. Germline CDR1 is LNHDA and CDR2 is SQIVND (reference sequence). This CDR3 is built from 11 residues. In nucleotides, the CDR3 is TGTGCCAGTAGTATGGGGAGAGAGCAGTTCTTC. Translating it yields CASSMGREQFF.

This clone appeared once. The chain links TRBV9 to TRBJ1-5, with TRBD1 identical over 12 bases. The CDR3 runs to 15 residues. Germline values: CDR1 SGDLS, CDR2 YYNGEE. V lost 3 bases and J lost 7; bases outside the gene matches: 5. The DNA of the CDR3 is TGTGCCAGCAGCGAGGGACAGGGGGCACGCCAGCCCCAGCATTTT. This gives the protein CASSEGQGARQPQHF. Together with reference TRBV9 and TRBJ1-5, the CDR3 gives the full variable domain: DSGVTQTPKHLITATGQRVTLRCSPRSGDLSVYWYQQSLDQGLQFLIQYYNGEERAKGNILERFSAQQFPDLHSELNLSSLELGDSALYFCASSEGQGARQPQHFGDGTRLSIL.

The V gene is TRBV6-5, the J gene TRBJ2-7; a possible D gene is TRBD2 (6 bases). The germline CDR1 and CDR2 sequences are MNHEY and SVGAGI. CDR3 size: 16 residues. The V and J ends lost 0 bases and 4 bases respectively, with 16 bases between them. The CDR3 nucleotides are TGTGCCAGCAGTTACTCGAGACGACTAGTCTGGTACGAGCAGTACTTC. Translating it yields CASSYSRRLVWYEQYF.

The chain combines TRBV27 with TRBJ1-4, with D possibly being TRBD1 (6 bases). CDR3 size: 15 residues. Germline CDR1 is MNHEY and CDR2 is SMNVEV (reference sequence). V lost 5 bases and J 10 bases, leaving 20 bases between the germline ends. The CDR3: CASSPLGGVGGKLFF. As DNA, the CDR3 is TGTGCCAGCAGTCCCCTTGGGGGGGTAGGGGGAAAACTGTTTTTT.

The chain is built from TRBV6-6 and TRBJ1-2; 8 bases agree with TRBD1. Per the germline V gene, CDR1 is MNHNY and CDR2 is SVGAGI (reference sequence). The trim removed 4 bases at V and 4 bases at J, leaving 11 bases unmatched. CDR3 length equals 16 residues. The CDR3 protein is CASSSTSGGTGYGYTF. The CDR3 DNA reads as TGTGCCAGCAGTTCCACCTCAGGGGGCACGGGCTATGGCTACACCTTC.

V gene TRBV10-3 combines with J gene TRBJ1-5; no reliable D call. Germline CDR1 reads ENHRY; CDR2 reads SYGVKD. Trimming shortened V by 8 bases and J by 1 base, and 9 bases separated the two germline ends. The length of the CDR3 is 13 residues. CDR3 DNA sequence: TGTGCCATCGGTAAGGAAAGCAATCAGCCCCAGCATTTT. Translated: CAIGKESNQPQHF.

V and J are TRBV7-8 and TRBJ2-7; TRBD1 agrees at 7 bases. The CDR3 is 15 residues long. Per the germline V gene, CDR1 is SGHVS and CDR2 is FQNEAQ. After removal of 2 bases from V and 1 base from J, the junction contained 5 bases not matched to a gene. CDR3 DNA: TGTGCCAGCAGCTTACGAGAGACAGGGTCCTACGAGCAGTACTTC. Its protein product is CASSLRETGSYEQYF.

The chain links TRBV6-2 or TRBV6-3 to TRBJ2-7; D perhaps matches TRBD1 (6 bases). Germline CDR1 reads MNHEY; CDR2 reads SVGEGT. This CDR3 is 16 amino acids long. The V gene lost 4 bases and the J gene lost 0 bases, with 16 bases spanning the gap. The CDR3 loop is CASSFNRDNGSYEQYF. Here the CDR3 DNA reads TGTGCCAGCAGTTTCAACCGGGACAATGGCTCCTACGAGCAGTACTTC.

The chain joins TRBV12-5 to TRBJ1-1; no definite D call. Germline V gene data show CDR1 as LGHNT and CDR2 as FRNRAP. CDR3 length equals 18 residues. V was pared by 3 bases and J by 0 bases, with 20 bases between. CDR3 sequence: CASGLRKSGIHMNTEAFF. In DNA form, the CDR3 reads TGTGCTAGTGGTTTACGGAAATCGGGAATCCACATGAACACTGAAGCTTTCTTT. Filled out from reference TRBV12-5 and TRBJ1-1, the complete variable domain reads DARVTQTPRHKVTEMGQEVTMRCQPILGHNTVFWYRQTMMQGLELLAYFRNRAPLDDSGMPKDRFSAEMPDATLATLKIQPSEPRDSAVYFCASGLRKSGIHMNTEAFFGQGTRLTVV.

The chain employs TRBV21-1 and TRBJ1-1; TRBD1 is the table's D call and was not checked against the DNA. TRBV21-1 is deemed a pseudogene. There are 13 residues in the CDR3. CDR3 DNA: TGTGCCAGCAGGGGACAGGGAAGAACTGAAGCTTTCTTT. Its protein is CASRGQGRTEAFF.

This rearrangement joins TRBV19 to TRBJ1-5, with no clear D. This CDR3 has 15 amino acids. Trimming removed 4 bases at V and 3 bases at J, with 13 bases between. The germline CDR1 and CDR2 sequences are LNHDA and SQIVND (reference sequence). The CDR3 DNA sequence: TGTGCCAGTAGTACCCAGTCTAGAGACAATCAGCCCCAGCATTTT. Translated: CASSTQSRDNQPQHF.

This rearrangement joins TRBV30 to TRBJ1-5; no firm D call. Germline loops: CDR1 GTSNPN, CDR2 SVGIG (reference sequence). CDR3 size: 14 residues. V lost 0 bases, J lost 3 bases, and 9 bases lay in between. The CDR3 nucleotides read TGTGCCTGGAGTGTACACCTCTTCAATCAGCCCCAGCATTTT. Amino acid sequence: CAWSVHLFNQPQHF.

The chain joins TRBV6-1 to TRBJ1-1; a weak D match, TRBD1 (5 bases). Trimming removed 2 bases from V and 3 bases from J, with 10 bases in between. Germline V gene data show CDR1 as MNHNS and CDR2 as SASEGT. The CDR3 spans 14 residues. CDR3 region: CASSEWGGDTEAFF. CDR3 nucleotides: TGTGCCAGCAGTGAATGGGGGGGAGACACTGAAGCTTTCTTT.

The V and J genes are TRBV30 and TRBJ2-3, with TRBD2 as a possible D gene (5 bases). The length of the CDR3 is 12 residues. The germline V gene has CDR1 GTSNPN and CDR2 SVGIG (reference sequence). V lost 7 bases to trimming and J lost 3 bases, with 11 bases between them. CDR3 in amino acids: CAFTTSTDTQYF. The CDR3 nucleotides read TGTGCCTTTACTACTAGTACAGATACGCAGTATTTT.

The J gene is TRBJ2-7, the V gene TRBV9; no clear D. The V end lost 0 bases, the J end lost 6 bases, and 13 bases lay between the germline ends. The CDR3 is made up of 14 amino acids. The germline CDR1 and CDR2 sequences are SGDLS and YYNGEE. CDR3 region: CASSVELGRVEQYF. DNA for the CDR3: TGTGCCAGCAGCGTAGAGTTAGGAAGGGTCGAGCAGTACTTC.

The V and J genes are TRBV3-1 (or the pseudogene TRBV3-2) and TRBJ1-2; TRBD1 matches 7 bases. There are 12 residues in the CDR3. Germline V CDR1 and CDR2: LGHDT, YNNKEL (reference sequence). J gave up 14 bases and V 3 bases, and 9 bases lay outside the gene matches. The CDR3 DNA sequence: TGTGCCAGCAGCCATTCAAGGGGGCGAAGAACCTTC. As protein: CASSHSRGRRTF.

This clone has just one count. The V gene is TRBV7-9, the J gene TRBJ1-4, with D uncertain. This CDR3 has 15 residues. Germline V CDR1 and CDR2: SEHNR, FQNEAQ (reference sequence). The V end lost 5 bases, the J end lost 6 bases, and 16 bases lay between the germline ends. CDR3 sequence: CASSLGDPGDEKLFF. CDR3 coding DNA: TGTGCCAGCAGCCTGGGAGACCCGGGTGATGAAAAACTGTTTTTT.

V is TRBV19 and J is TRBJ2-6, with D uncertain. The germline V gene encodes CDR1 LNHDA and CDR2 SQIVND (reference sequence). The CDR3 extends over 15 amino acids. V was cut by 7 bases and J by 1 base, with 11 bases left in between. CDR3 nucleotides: TGTGCCAGTACCAGACATACATCTGGGGCCAACGTCCTGACTTTC. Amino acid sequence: CASTRHTSGANVLTF. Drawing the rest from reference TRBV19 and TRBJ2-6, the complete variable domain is DGGITQSPKYLFRKEGQNVTLSCEQNLNHDAMYWYRQDPGQGLRLIYYSQIVNDFQKGDIAEGYSVSREKKESFPLTVTSAQKNPTAFYLCASTRHTSGANVLTFGAGSRLTVL.

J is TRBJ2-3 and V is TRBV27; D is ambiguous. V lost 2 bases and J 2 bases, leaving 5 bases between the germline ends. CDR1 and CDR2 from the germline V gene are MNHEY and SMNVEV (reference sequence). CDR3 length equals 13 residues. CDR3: CASSLALTDTQYF. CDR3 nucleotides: TGTGCCAGCAGTTTAGCCCTCACAGATACGCAGTATTTT.

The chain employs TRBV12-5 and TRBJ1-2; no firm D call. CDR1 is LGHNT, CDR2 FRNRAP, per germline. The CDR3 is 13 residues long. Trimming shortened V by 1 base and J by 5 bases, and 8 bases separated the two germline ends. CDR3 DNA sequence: TGTGCTAGTGGTTTGGACCCGTTGTATGGCTACACCTTC. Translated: CASGLDPLYGYTF.

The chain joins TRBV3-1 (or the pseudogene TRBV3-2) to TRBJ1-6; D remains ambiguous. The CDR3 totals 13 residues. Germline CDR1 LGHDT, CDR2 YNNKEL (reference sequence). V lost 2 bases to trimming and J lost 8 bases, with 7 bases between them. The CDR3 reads CASSQSKDSPLHF. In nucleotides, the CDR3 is TGTGCCAGCAGCCAAAGCAAGGATTCACCCCTCCACTTT.

The CDR3 here is CASSLVRGGSDEQFF. The CDR3 region has the DNA TGTGCCAGCAGCTTAGTTCGGGGGGGCTCTGATGAGCAGTTCTTC. The chain recombines TRBV7-3 with TRBJ2-1; 8 bases line up with TRBD2. The V and J ends lost 2 bases and 8 bases, in that order; junction bases with no gene match: 8. Germline assignment: CDR1 SGHTA and CDR2 FQGTGA. This CDR3 is built from 15 residues.